The 18 T cell receptor beta chains below come from one sample, sequenced in a study of blood T cell repertoires in COVID-19. Profiled with immunoSEQ multiplex PCR; TCRdb holds only in-frame clones, not every one. The sample has approximately 150,000 clones; around 80% are singletons. The specimen was peripheral blood. These receptors all stem from a woman between 45 and 65 years old with acute or convalescent COVID-19.

The V gene is TRBV19, the J gene TRBJ1-2; TRBD1 is a possible D gene (6 bases). The germline gives CDR1 LNHDA, CDR2 SQIVND (reference sequence). The CDR3 runs 15 residues. The V and J ends lost 1 base and 3 bases respectively, with 12 bases between them. CDR3 sequence: CASSIGPGADYGYTF. CDR3 sequence (DNA): TGTGCCAGTAGTATAGGTCCAGGGGCAGACTATGGCTACACCTTC.

CDR3 sequence: CASSYSYSGANVLTF. Here the CDR3 DNA reads TGTGCCAGCAGTTACTCGTACTCTGGGGCCAACGTCCTGACTTTC. The V gene is TRBV6-2 or TRBV6-3, the J gene TRBJ2-6; D remains unclear. The germline V gene encodes CDR1 MNHEY and CDR2 SVGEGT. This CDR3 has 15 amino acids. The V end lost 0 bases, the J end lost 0 bases, and 3 bases lay between the germline ends.

V and J are TRBV7-2 and TRBJ1-4; possibly TRBD1 for D (5 bases). CDR1 and CDR2 from the germline V gene are SGHTA and FQGNSA. V gave up 5 bases and J gave up 6 bases, with 10 bases separating them. There are 13 residues in the CDR3. The CDR3 protein is CASSPGPDEKLFF. For the CDR3, the DNA is TGTGCCAGCAGCCCAGGGCCAGATGAAAAACTGTTTTTT.

Notes on this clone: This sample includes further DNA sequences coding for the same CDR3. The chain joins TRBV27 to TRBJ1-1; D is unclear. Germline V gene lookup returns CDR1 MNHEY and CDR2 SMNVEV (reference sequence). The CDR3 is 13 residues long. V was pared by 2 bases and J by 2 bases, with 6 bases between. The CDR3, as DNA: TGTGCCAGCAGTTTAAACAGCAACACTGAAGCTTTCTTT. This translates into CASSLNSNTEAFF.

The rearrangement links TRBV18 to TRBJ1-1; D is possibly TRBD1 (5 bases). Looked up from germline, CDR1 is KGHSH and CDR2 is LQKENI. Trimming left V 0 bases short and J 4 bases short, with 9 bases between. This CDR3 has 14 residues. CDR3 protein: CASSPPFQGTEAFF. CDR3 sequence (DNA): TGTGCCAGCTCACCACCGTTCCAGGGCACTGAAGCTTTCTTT.

V is TRBV6-6 and J is TRBJ1-4; D is uncertain. The CDR3 is 15 residues long. V lost 3 bases and J lost 1, with 9 bases in between. Germline lookup yields CDR1 MNHNY and CDR2 SVGAGI (reference sequence). CDR3 loop: CASSYGPGTNEKLFF. CDR3 coding DNA: TGTGCCAGCAGTTATGGCCCAGGAACTAATGAAAAACTGTTTTTT.

The gene calls are TRBV28 and TRBJ1-1, with D uncertain. This CDR3 spans 13 amino acids. V lost 4 bases to trimming and J lost 0 bases, with 6 bases between them. CDR1 and CDR2 (germline): MDHEN, SYDVKM. CDR3 in DNA: TGTGCCAGCAGTTCGGGGATGAACACTGAAGCTTTCTTT. Its protein product is CASSSGMNTEAFF.

This rearrangement joins TRBV6-5 to TRBJ1-5, with TRBD1 identical over 8 bases. Germline V gives CDR1 MNHEY, CDR2 SVGAGI. The CDR3 runs to 14 residues. J was trimmed by 1 base and V by 7 bases; bases with no gene match: 3. CDR3 in amino acids: CASKQGASNQPQHF. CDR3 in DNA: TGTGCCAGCAAGCAGGGGGCGAGCAATCAGCCCCAGCATTTT.

The CDR3 nucleotides read TGTGCCAGCAGCTTAAGTGCGGGAAGCTCCTACGAGCAGTACTTC. Translating gives CASSLSAGSSYEQYF. The chain employs TRBV7-3 and TRBJ2-7, with D perhaps matching TRBD2 (6 bases). This CDR3 is built from 15 residues. CDR1 is SGHTA, CDR2 FQGTGA, per germline. V lost 1 base, J lost 0 bases, and 10 bases lay in between.

The chain links TRBV6-2 or TRBV6-3 to TRBJ2-1, with 7 nucleotides matching TRBD1. V was pared by 4 bases and J by 5 bases, with 14 bases of the junction left unmatched. Germline-derived CDR1 and CDR2 are MNHEY and SVGEGT. This CDR3 has 17 amino acids. CDR3 sequence: CASSSAPGTESNNEQFF. The CDR3 coding sequence is TGTGCCAGCAGTTCAGCTCCCGGGACAGAAAGTAACAATGAGCAGTTCTTC.

The rearrangement uses TRBV27 and TRBJ2-1; 7 nucleotides match TRBD1. V was clipped by 1 base and J by 1 base; unmatched bases: 13. The germline V gene encodes CDR1 MNHEY and CDR2 SMNVEV (reference sequence). This CDR3 region has 19 residues. CDR3 protein: CASSLFPQGVGSSYNEQFF. CDR3 bases: TGTGCCAGCAGTTTATTCCCCCAGGGGGTCGGATCTTCCTACAATGAGCAGTTCTTC.

J is TRBJ1-2 and V is TRBV4-1; 9 bases line up with TRBD1. CDR1 is MGHRA, CDR2 YSYEKL, per germline. The CDR3 spans 14 residues. Unmatched junction bases numbered 2, after V lost 2 bases and J lost 4 bases. CDR3 sequence: CASSQPDRGYGYTF. CDR3 in DNA: TGCGCCAGCAGCCAACCGGACAGGGGCTATGGCTACACCTTC.

V and J are TRBV4-2 and TRBJ2-6; unclear D gene. This CDR3 contains 16 residues. V was cut by 1 base and J by 0 bases, with 7 bases left in between. Germline CDR1 and CDR2: LGHNA and YNFKEQ. The CDR3 sequence: CASSQAASSGANVLTF. The CDR3 DNA follows: TGTGCCAGCAGCCAAGCTGCGAGCTCTGGGGCCAACGTCCTGACTTTC.

CDR3 amino acids: CASSLDRGDEQFF. CDR3 sequence (DNA): TGTGCCAGCAGCCTTGACAGGGGGGATGAGCAGTTCTTC. J is TRBJ2-1 and V is TRBV12-3 or TRBV12-4; 9 positions match TRBD1. Trimming took 6 bases from V and 8 from J; bases not matched to a gene: 5. This CDR3 spans 13 amino acids.

J is TRBJ1-6 and V is TRBV14; D is unresolved. This CDR3 spans 13 amino acids. Germline assignment: CDR1 SGHDN and CDR2 FVKESK. V lost 1 base and J lost 8, with 6 bases in between. The CDR3 loop reads CASSQGAYSPLHF. CDR3 sequence (DNA): TGTGCCAGCAGCCAAGGAGCTTATTCACCCCTCCACTTT.

Comments on this clone: Other DNA sequences in this specimen translate into the identical CDR3. This chain links TRBV6-5 with TRBJ1-1; weak D call: TRBD1 (6 bases). The CDR3 loop spans 13 amino acids. CDR1 and CDR2 (germline): MNHEY, SVGAGI. The V and J ends lost 4 bases and 1 base respectively, with 7 bases between them. The DNA for the CDR3 is TGTGCCAGCAGTTTACAGGGGAACACTGAAGCTTTCTTT. Its protein is CASSLQGNTEAFF.

This clone has more than one count but fewer than ten. The chain links TRBV9 to TRBJ2-7; 7 nucleotides match TRBD1. The V segment lost 3 bases and the J segment 6 bases; nucleotides outside the gene matches: 3. The CDR3 is 12 residues long. Germline-derived CDR1 and CDR2 are SGDLS and YYNGEE. The CDR3 here is CASSGPGGEQYF. The CDR3 nucleotides read TGTGCCAGCAGCGGGCCAGGGGGCGAGCAGTACTTC.

The rearrangement links TRBV5-1 to TRBJ1-1; D not certain. Looked up from germline, CDR1 is SGHRS and CDR2 is YFSETQ. Trimming removed 5 bases at V and 0 bases at J, with 11 bases between. The CDR3 runs 14 residues. The CDR3, as DNA: TGCGCCAGCAGTGGTGGCCTCATGAACACTGAAGCTTTCTTT. Protein: CASSGGLMNTEAFF.